This TCR beta chain was retrieved from a study of blood T cell repertoires in COVID-19. Study-wide context: The United States, Italy and Spain supplied acute and convalescent COVID-19 samples. Nucleic acid was either cDNA or gDNA, and it came from T cells, B-cell-depleted T cells, or PBMCs.

Study processing details: Nucleated cell counts were estimated from reference gene primer amplification. Here immunoSEQ multiplex PCR was the method, and the copy in TCRdb shows in-frame clones only, minus some. V, J and clone size derive from that table, while D and trimming were established from the DNA sequence. Of roughly 99,000 clones listed, 79% are singletons. Source material: peripheral blood. This clonotype was obtained from a woman of 80 years or more with active or convalescent COVID-19.

CDR3 protein: CASSTGDSSTQYF. CDR3 nucleotide sequence: TGTGCCAGCAGCACCGGGGACAGCAGCACGCAGTATTTT. The chain is built from TRBV7-3 and TRBJ2-3; 7 bases fit TRBD1. CDR1 is SGHTA, CDR2 FQGTGA, per germline. The ends lost 5 bases at V and 9 bases at J; junction bases unmatched: 8. This CDR3 spans 13 amino acids.